This TCR beta chain derives from a study of lymphopenia after photon versus proton radiotherapy. Study-level points and caveats: Post-nadir TCR diversity decline inversely tracked overall survival among those who died. Photon-treated patients lost naive T cells and TCR diversity; proton-treated stayed stable.

Remarks on this clone: The antigen is unknown.

Only in-frame clones appear in the TCRdb table, and some are missing; sequencing was by immunoSEQ multiplex PCR. The sample lists just over 30,000 clones; 94% were seen once. The CDR3 runs to 15 residues. Per the germline V gene, CDR1 is SGHTA and CDR2 is FQGNSA. V shed 3 bases and J shed 2 bases, with 13 bases lying between them. Specimen: peripheral blood, collected from a patient treated with photon-based radiotherapy. The sequence derives from a woman aged 50 to 60 with cholangiocarcinoma. The chain carries TRBV7-2 and TRBJ1-2; the D gene is possibly TRBD1 (5 bases). The CDR3: CASSLNAGTNYGYTF. The CDR3 coding sequence is TGTGCCAGCAGCTTGAATGCCGGGACGAACTATGGCTACACCTTC.